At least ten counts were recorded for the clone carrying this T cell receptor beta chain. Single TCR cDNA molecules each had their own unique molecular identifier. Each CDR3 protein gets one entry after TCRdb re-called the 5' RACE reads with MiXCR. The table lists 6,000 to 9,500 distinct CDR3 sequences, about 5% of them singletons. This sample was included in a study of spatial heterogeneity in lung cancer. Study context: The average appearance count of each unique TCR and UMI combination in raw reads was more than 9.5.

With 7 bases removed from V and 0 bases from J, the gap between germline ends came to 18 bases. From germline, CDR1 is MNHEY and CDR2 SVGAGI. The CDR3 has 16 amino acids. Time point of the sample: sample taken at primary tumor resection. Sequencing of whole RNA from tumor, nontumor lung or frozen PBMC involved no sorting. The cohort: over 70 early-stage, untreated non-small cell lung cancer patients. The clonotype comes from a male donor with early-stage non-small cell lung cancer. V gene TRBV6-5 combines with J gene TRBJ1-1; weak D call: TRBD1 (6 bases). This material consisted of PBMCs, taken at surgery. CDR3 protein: CASKPRDTSMNTEAFF. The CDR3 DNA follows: TGTGCCAGCAAACCCCGGGACACTTCGATGAACACTGAAGCTTTCTTT.